The next 9 T cell receptor beta chains were all read from a single sample in a study of regulatory T cells in long-lasting Graves disease. Arm-PCR of CDR3 regions with iRepertoire HTBI primers generated TCR beta libraries. TCRdb re-called the multiplex PCR reads through MiXCR, storing one row per CDR3 protein. The data show roughly 420,000 distinct CDR3 sequences, about 15% seen once. The time point is: newly diagnosed GD, antithyroid drugs for less than 3 months. PBMC RNA served as the TCR library source. This same sample was also part of a study on T cells in Graves' hyperthyroidism and ophthalmopathy.

The specimen comprised peripheral blood mononuclear cells (PBMCs), sampled at new diagnosis, from a patient treated with antithyroid drugs. The receptors were sampled from a woman between 18 and 29 years old with Graves disease.

The chain joins TRBV30 to TRBJ1-2; D is unresolved. The CDR3 extends over 12 amino acids. Germline V CDR1 and CDR2: GTSNPN, SVGIG (reference sequence). V was trimmed by 4 bases and J by 8 bases, leaving 14 bases between them. The CDR3 nucleotides are TGTGCCTGGACCAAGAGGACGCAGGGCTACACCTTC. The encoded protein is CAWTKRTQGYTF.

Many counts were recorded for this clonotype. This chain uses TRBV12-3 or TRBV12-4 with TRBJ1-1; perhaps TRBD1 as D (6 bases). This CDR3 is 15 amino acids long. V dropped 5 bases and J dropped 2 bases, with 15 bases sitting between them. The CDR3 region is CASSPGGRVNTEAFF. The CDR3, as DNA: TGTGCCAGCAGTCCGGGGGGGCGGGTCAACACTGAAGCTTTCTTT.

The chain is built from TRBV18 and TRBJ2-1; 11 bases are a match to TRBD2. The germline V gene has CDR1 KGHSH and CDR2 LQKENI. V lost 3 bases to trimming and J lost 10 bases; unmatched junction nucleotides: 11. This CDR3 region has 16 residues. The CDR3 loop is CASSPGTSGFILEQFF. CDR3 sequence (DNA): TGTGCCAGCTCACCTGGGACTAGCGGTTTTATTCTAGAGCAGTTCTTC.

In the case of this clonotype: A read error may be the cause here, since a much bigger clone is one base away. The V gene is TRBV12-3 or TRBV12-4, the J gene TRBJ2-7; D is unclear. This CDR3 is 13 amino acids long. The V end lost 4 bases, the J end lost 2 bases, and 9 bases lay between the germline ends. The CDR3 DNA is TGTGCCAGCAGTTCTTGGAACGCCTACGAGCAGTACTTC. Encoded protein: CASSSWNAYEQYF.

This clonotype was seen a few times. The rearrangement links TRBV6-5 to TRBJ2-1; 9 bases map to TRBD1. The CDR3 is 19 amino acids. Germline V gene lookup returns CDR1 MNHEY and CDR2 SVGAGI. J lost 8 bases, V lost 0 bases, and 17 bases had no gene match. This chain's CDR3 is CASSYSRVLRQGVGDEQFF. The CDR3 region has the DNA TGTGCCAGCAGTTACTCGAGAGTTCTACGACAGGGGGTAGGGGATGAGCAGTTCTTC.

Points on this clonotype: A far more abundant clone sits one base away, making this likely a read error. The rearrangement joins TRBV20-1 to TRBJ2-4; tentatively, D is TRBD2 (5 bases). Trimming took 7 bases from V and 13 from J, leaving 26 bases between them. The CDR3 extends over 14 amino acids. CDR1 and CDR2 (germline): DFQATT, SNEGSKA (reference sequence). In DNA form, the CDR3 reads TGCAGTGGTAACCCTCGAGGGCTCTACAATGAGCAGTACTTC. This translates into CSGNPRGLYNEQYF.

Ten or more counts support this clonotype. V gene TRBV12-3 or TRBV12-4 combines with J gene TRBJ2-1; TRBD2 aligns across 10 bases. V lost 4 bases to trimming and J lost 4 bases; unmatched junction nucleotides: 7. CDR3 size: 16 residues. This chain's CDR3 is CASSSTRTSGYNEQFF. CDR3 nucleotide sequence: TGTGCCAGCAGTTCCACCCGGACTAGCGGATACAATGAGCAGTTCTTC.

This clonotype was seen a single time. The rearrangement joins TRBV7-9 to TRBJ1-2; the D is unclear. Germline V lookup: CDR1 SEHNR, CDR2 FQNEAQ (reference sequence). The CDR3 extends over 14 amino acids. Trimming removed 4 bases from V and 6 bases from J, with 15 bases in between. CDR3 sequence (DNA): TGTGCCAGCAGCTCTTATAGTAATGGAAATGGCTACACCTTC. Its protein is CASSSYSNGNGYTF.

This clonotype appeared once. The V gene is TRBV7-9, the J gene TRBJ2-2, with TRBD2 identical over 8 bases. Germline lookup yields CDR1 SEHNR and CDR2 FQNEAQ (reference sequence). The CDR3 contains 14 residues. The ends lost 5 bases at V and 7 bases at J; junction bases unmatched: 6. The CDR3 reads CASSRAGVGGELFF. CDR3 nucleotide sequence: TGTGCCAGCAGCCGAGCGGGAGTGGGCGGGGAGCTGTTTTTT. The variable domain in full, completed from reference TRBV7-9 and TRBJ2-2, reads DTGVSQNPRHKITKRGQNVTFRCDPISEHNRLYWYRQTLGQGPEFLTYFQNEAQLEKSRLLSDRFSAERPKGSFSTLEIQRTEQGDSAMYLCASSRAGVGGELFFGEGSRLTVL.